Sequencing of this T cell receptor (beta chain) was carried out in a study of CD8+CD57+ T cells in acquired aplastic anemia. Study overall: Sorted CD4+ and CD8+ cells yielded DNA averaging around 3 ug. Regarding the study as a whole: No significant patient-versus-control difference appeared in CD8+ Simpson's diversity. It was found that some 31 CD8+ CDR3 sequences were shared between patients and controls.

The CDR3 length is 16 residues. The germline V gene has CDR1 SEHNR and CDR2 FQNEAQ (reference sequence). Researchers used genomic DNA as the template to profile TCR beta VDJ and CDR3. A single record per CDR3 protein comes from TCRdb applying MiXCR to the reads. Of 200,000 or so distinct CDR3 sequences in the sample, over 60% are singletons; the top ten hold more than 45%. As regards this clonotype: The antigen is undetermined. One end of the junction fails to match germline, which may point to a read error.

The gene calls are TRBV7-9 and TRBJ2-2, with 8 bases identical to TRBD2. The TCR originated in a human donor with severe aplastic anemia or a healthy control (not recorded which). Source material: sorted CD4+, CD8+, or CD8+CD57+ T cells (not recorded which) from PBMCs. CDR3 coding DNA: TGCGCCAGCAGCCAAGATACCCAGCGGGAGTCCGGGGAGCTGTTTTTT. Translation: CASSQDTQRESGELFF. Drawing the rest from reference TRBV7-9 and TRBJ2-2, the complete variable domain is DTGVSQNPRHKITKRGQNVTFRCDPISEHNRLYWYRQTLGQGPEFLTYFQNEAQLEKSRLLSDRFSAERPKGSFSTLEIQRTEQGDSAMYLCASSQDTQRESGELFFGEGSRLTVL.